The TCR beta chain described here comes from a study of blood T cell repertoires in COVID-19. Study details: Samples of COVID-19 (acute and convalescent) were obtained from the United States, Italy and Spain. T cells, B-cell-depleted T cells, or PBMCs provided the cDNA or gDNA that served as material.

The CDR3 is 18 residues long. Germline CDR1 is SGHTA and CDR2 is FQGNSA. The V gene lost 5 bases and the J gene lost 2 bases, with 25 bases spanning the gap. Original handling: Nucleated cell number was recorded as an estimate derived from reference gene primer amplification. Some clones are missing from TCRdb's copy, which holds only in-frame ones; the method was immunoSEQ multiplex PCR. For V, J and clone size, that table is used; D and trimming come from the DNA. Of 300,000 to 400,000 clones detected, more than 75% appear once; the ten largest clones hold 3.5% to 4.5%. This chain joins TRBV7-2 and TRBJ2-7; D possibly corresponds to TRBD1 (6 bases). Sample: peripheral blood. This receptor was taken from a woman between 50 and 59 years old with active or convalescent COVID-19. The CDR3 DNA is TGTGCCAGCAGCGCCGTAGTGGGGGCCCAGACTCTTACCTACGAGCAGTACTTC. Its translation is CASSAVVGAQTLTYEQYF.